The entry below describes one T cell receptor (beta chain). With 3 bases removed from V and 7 bases from J, the gap between germline ends came to 12 bases. In germline, CDR1 is SEHNR, CDR2 FQNEAQ (reference sequence). This CDR3 is built from 14 residues. These data belong to a study of cytomegalovirus exposure and HLA in healthy donors. Study-level background: Both the 120 or so validation repertoires and the approximately 620 first-cohort repertoires used the same platform, as reported by a later analysis.

The method was immunoSEQ multiplex PCR; TCRdb's version includes in-frame clones alone and lacks a portion of them. The data contain 90,000 or so clones, around 84% of them singletons. Sequencing was carried out using PBMCs. This receptor was identified in a man in his late teens or twenties in good health and CMV-seropositive. The chain is built from TRBV7-9 and TRBJ1-4; a possible D gene is TRBD1 (5 bases). For the CDR3, the DNA is TGTGCCAGCAGCTTGGGAGGAGGGGCTGAAAAACTGTTTTTT. Its translation: CASSLGGGAEKLFF.